Below, 5 T cell receptor beta chains from the same sample are listed, as sequenced in a study of blood T cell repertoires in COVID-19. Sequencing was performed with immunoSEQ multiplex PCR; in TCRdb, only in-frame clones are kept and a portion is missing. Of under 200,000 clones listed, less than 85% were seen once; the top ten hold around 4.8%. Input material: PBMCs or T cells enriched from blood (not recorded which). These receptors all stem from a woman aged 45-60 years who had recovered from COVID-19.

V and J are TRBV5-8 and TRBJ2-3, with no clear D. The CDR3 spans 15 residues. V was trimmed by 7 bases and J by 4 bases, leaving 19 bases between them. Germline V gene lookup returns CDR1 SGHTS and CDR2 YDEGEE. The CDR3 DNA is TGTGCCAGCCGACCCGCCGGAGCCCGGGCAGATACGCAGTATTTT. Translation: CASRPAGARADTQYF.

The rearrangement joins TRBV7-3 to TRBJ2-3, with D possibly being TRBD1 (5 bases). This CDR3 is built from 15 residues. Deletions cut 4 bases from V and 2 bases from J, with 13 bases between. Germline assignment: CDR1 SGHTA and CDR2 FQGTGA. The CDR3 reads CASSSGLGATDTQYF. The CDR3 DNA reads as TGTGCCAGCAGCTCAGGTCTAGGGGCCACAGATACGCAGTATTTT.

J is TRBJ1-5 and V is TRBV19, with 7 bases lining up with TRBD1. The CDR3 covers 13 residues. Looked up from germline, CDR1 is LNHDA and CDR2 is SQIVND (reference sequence). The ends lost 6 bases at V and 5 bases at J; junction bases unmatched: 4. The CDR3 spells CASSGQVDQPQHF. The DNA for the CDR3 is TGTGCCAGTAGCGGACAGGTTGATCAGCCCCAGCATTTT.

In this sample, this clone turned up once. The rearrangement links TRBV11-2 to TRBJ1-6; D gene uncertain. Trimming left V 5 bases short and J 8 bases short, with 7 bases between. This CDR3 comprises 12 residues. Germline CDR1 and CDR2: SGHAT and FQNNGV. This chain's CDR3 is CASSIPYSPLHF. CDR3 nucleotide sequence: TGTGCCAGCAGCATTCCCTATTCACCCCTCCACTTT.

This chain connects TRBV7-2 to TRBJ2-5; D is uncertain. V lost 4 bases to trimming and J lost 7 bases, with 16 bases between them. The germline CDR1 and CDR2 sequences are SGHTA and FQGNSA. The CDR3 consists of 14 residues. Written as DNA, the CDR3 is TGTGCCAGCAGCTCCCTTTCACTTTTCGGGACCCAGTACTTC. This codes for CASSSLSLFGTQYF.